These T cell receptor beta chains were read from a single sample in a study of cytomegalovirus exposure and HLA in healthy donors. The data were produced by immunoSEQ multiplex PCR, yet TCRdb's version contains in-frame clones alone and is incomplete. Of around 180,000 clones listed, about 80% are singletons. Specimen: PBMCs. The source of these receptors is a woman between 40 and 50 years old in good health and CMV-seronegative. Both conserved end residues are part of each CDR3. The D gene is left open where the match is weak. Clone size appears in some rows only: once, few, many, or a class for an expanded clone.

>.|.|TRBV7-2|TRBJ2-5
TGTGCCAGCAGCTTGGGGGACACCCTGGGGGAGACCCAGTACTTC
CASSLGDTLGETQYF
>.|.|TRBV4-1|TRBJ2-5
TGCGCCAGCAGCCAGAGGTTTGGGGAGACCCAGTACTTC
CASSQRFGETQYF
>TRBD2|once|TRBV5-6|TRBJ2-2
TGTGCCAGCAGCTTGGCGGGACTAGCGGGAGCCGGCGGGGAGCTGTTTTTT
CASSLAGLAGAGGELFF
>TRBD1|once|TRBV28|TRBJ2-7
TGTGCCAGCAGTTTTGACAGGGACTACGAGCAGTACTTC
CASSFDRDYEQYF
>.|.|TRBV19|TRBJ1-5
TGTGCCAGTAGTTTGCAGGGCAGCAATCAGCCCCAGCATTTT
CASSLQGSNQPQHF
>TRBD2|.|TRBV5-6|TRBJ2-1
TGTGCCAGCAGCGGCTTCGGGGGGGGATATAATGAGCAGTTCTTC
CASSGFGGGYNEQFF
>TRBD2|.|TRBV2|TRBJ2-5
TGTGCCAGCAGAATAGCGGGGGGGCCGGGGGAGACCCAGTACTTC
CASRIAGGPGETQYF
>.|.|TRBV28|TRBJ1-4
TGTGCCAGCAGTTCCCCCAGGGGTATCGGTGAAAAACTGTTTTTT
CASSSPRGIGEKLFF
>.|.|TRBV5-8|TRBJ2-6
TGTGCCAGCAGCTTGAGGGGGGGCGTCCTGACTTTC
CASSLRGGVLTF
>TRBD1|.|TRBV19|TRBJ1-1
TGTGCCACCACCAGACAGGGGTTCGGGGACACTGAAGCTTTCTTT
CATTRQGFGDTEAFF
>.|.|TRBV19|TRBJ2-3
TGTGCCAGTAGTATCGGATTAGCGGAAGTATCAGATACGCAGTATTTT
CASSIGLAEVSDTQYF
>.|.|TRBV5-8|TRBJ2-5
TGTGCCAGCAGCTTGTCTGCCAGGGAAATCCAAGAGACCCAGTACTTC
CASSLSAREIQETQYF
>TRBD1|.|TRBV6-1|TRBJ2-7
TGTGCCAGCAGTGAAGAGAGGGGGCCCCCAGACTTC
CASSEERGPPDF
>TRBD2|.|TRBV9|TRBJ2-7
TGTGCCAGCAGCGGTGGGACTAGCGGGAGCTCCAACGAGCAGTACTTC
CASSGGTSGSSNEQYF
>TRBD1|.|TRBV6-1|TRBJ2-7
TGTGCCAGCAGAAGACAGGGGGCGCCGGACGAGCAGTACTTC
CASRRQGAPDEQYF
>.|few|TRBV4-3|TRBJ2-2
TGCGCCAGCAGCTTGGGACACAACACCGGGGAGCTGTTTTTT
CASSLGHNTGELFF
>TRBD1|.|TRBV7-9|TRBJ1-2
TGTGCCAGCAGCCCACAGGGGGCCCATGGCTACACCTTC
CASSPQGAHGYTF
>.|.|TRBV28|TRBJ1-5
TGTGCCAGCAGTTTCCTAGGGAGATTAAACAATCAGCCCCAGCATTTT
CASSFLGRLNNQPQHF
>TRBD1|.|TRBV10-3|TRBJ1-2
TGTGCCATCAGTGAGCAACAGGGGTATGGCTACACCTTC
CAISEQQGYGYTF
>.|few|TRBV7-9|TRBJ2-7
TGTGCCAGCAGCCTGTCATTCTCCGGGGACGAGCAGTACTTC
CASSLSFSGDEQYF
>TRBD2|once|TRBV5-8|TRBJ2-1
TGTGCCAGCAGCTCTAGCGGGGGGGCCCAGTATGAGCAGTTCTTC
CASSSSGGAQYEQFF
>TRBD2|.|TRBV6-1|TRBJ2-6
TGTGCCAGCACCCGGGAGGGGGGTGGGGCCAACGTCCTGACTTTC
CASTREGGGANVLTF
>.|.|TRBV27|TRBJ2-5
TGTGCCAGCAGTTTATCACCCGGGAGTGGAGAGACCCAGTACTTC
CASSLSPGSGETQYF
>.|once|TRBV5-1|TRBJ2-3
TGCGCCAGCACGGGACTGAGCACAGATACGCAGTATTTT
CASTGLSTDTQYF
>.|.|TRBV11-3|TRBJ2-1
TGTGCCAGCAGCCCTAGGGGGAGGGCCAATGAGCAGTTCTTC
CASSPRGRANEQFF
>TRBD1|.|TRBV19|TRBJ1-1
TGTGCCAGTAGTAACCCCGGACAGGGGAAAGCTGAAGCTTTCTTT
CASSNPGQGKAEAFF
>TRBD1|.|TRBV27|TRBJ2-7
TGTGCCAGCAGTCCCGACAAGAGCTACGGACAGGGCCACGAGCAGTACTTC
CASSPDKSYGQGHEQYF
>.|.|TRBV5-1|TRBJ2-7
TGCGCCAGCAGCTTGGCCAGGGGTTACGAGCAGTACTTC
CASSLARGYEQYF
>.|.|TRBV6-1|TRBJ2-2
TGTGCCAGCAGTGAAGCCAGAAACGGGGAGCTGTTTTTT
CASSEARNGELFF
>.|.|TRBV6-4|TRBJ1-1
TGTGCCAGTCGATTGGCCGGGAAGAGCGGCACTGAAGCTTTCTTT
CASRLAGKSGTEAFF
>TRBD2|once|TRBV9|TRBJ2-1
TGTGCCAGCAGCGTAGGGGAGGGAGGGGCCAATGAGCAGTTCTTC
CASSVGEGGANEQFF
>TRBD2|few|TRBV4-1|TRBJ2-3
TGCGCCAGCAGCTTAGGACTAGCGGCTACAGATACGCAGTATTTT
CASSLGLAATDTQYF
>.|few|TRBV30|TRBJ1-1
TGTGCCTGGATGCCAGGGGTGAACACTGAAGCTTTCTTT
CAWMPGVNTEAFF
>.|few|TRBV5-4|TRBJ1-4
TGTGCCAGCAGCTTGGGCCCCCCGGATGAAAAACTGTTTTTT
CASSLGPPDEKLFF
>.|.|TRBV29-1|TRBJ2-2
TGCAGCGTTGCGGCGCGGTCCGCCGGGGAGCTGTTTTTT
CSVAARSAGELFF
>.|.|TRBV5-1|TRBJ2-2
TGCGCCAGCAGCGTGAAACAGGGTGGCGGGGAGCTGTTTTTT
CASSVKQGGGELFF
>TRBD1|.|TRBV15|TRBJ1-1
TGTGCCACCAGCGGGACCGGGACAGGGGGCACTGAAGCTTTCTTT
CATSGTGTGGTEAFF
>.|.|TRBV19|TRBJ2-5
TGTGCCAGTAGTATAGAGTTTAACAGCCAAGAGACCCAGTACTTC
CASSIEFNSQETQYF
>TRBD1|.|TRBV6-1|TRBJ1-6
TGTGCCAGCAGTGAAGGGACAGGTTCACCCCTCCACTTT
CASSEGTGSPLHF
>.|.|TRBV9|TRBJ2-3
TGTGCCAGCAGCGTAGTACAGCGGACTAGCACAGATACGCAGTATTTT
CASSVVQRTSTDTQYF
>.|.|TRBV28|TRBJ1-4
TGTGCCAGCAGTGACATGGGTGAAAAACTGTTTTTT
CASSDMGEKLFF
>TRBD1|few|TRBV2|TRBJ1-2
TGTGCCAGCAGTGAAGCGGGACAGTCTAACTATGGCTACACCTTC
CASSEAGQSNYGYTF